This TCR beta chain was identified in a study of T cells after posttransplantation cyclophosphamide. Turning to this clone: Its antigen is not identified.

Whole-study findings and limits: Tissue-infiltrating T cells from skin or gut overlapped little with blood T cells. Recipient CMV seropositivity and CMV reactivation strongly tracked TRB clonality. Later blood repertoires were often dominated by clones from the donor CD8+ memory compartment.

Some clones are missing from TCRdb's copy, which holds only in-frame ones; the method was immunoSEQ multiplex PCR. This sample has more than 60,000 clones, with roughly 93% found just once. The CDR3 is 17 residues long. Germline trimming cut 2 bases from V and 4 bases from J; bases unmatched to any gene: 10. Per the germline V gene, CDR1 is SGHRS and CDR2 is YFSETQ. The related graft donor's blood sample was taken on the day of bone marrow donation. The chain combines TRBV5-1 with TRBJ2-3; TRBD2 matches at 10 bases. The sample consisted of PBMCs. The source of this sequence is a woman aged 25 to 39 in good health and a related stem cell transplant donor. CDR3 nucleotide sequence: TGCGCCAGCAGCTTAAGTCCAGCGGGGGGGCCCCCAGATACGCAGTATTTT. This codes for CASSLSPAGGPPDTQYF.